This T cell receptor (beta chain) derives from a study of blood T cell repertoires in COVID-19. TCRdb keeps only in-frame clones here, not all; method: immunoSEQ multiplex PCR. Among roughly 150,000 clones, about 72% were seen once, and the ten largest hold 11%. Per germline, CDR1 SQVTM and CDR2 ANQGSEA. The V and J ends lost 7 bases and 2 bases respectively, with 18 bases between them. This CDR3 has 15 amino acids. Input material: peripheral blood. This TCR came from a man in his fifties or sixties who had recovered from COVID-19. J is TRBJ1-5 and V is TRBV29-1; D uncertain. The chain's CDR3 is CSAAVGGQGNQPQHF. CDR3 coding DNA: TGCAGCGCCGCCGTGGGAGGGCAAGGCAATCAGCCCCAGCATTTT.